The entry below gives a single TCR beta chain sequence along with its context. Its antigen remains unidentified. The sample belongs to a study of shared clonotypes between healthy human individuals. Study results and limitations: In contrast to clonotypes shared by all four donors, non-shared clonotypes had lower generation probabilities.

A CD45RA-negative memory subset and a CD45RA+ naive subset were separated from the CD4+ cells. As processed by the authors: Junction-only immunoSEQ data arrived without quality scores, meaning filtering differed. Generated by immunoSEQ multiplex PCR, the TCRdb table keeps only in-frame clones and is missing some. V, J and clone size were drawn from that table, and D and trimming were deduced from the DNA. The data contain about 2.4 million clones, 93% of them singletons. CDR3 size: 15 residues. The V and J ends lost 0 bases and 1 base respectively, with 10 bases between them. Looked up from germline, CDR1 is MGHRA and CDR2 is YSYEKL.

The V and J genes are TRBV4-1 and TRBJ2-7, with D perhaps TRBD1 (6 bases). Input material: naive CD4+ T cells from PBMCs. Stated subset: CD45RA+ positively selected. The clonotype originates from a young man in good health. Some clones in this sample may be carry-over from other donors' samples. CDR3: CASSQDIRGSYEQYF. CDR3 sequence (DNA): TGCGCCAGCAGCCAAGATATTAGGGGGTCCTACGAGCAGTACTTC.